A selection of T cell receptor beta chains follows, all from one sample in a study of OX40 agonist ivuxolimab in advanced cancers. Sequenced by immunoSEQ multiplex PCR; TCRdb stores in-frame clones only, minus some. The sample holds just over 80,000 clones, around nine tenths seen once. The source was CD4+ or CD8+ T cells sorted from blood, collected in a trial of the OX40 agonist ivuxolimab. The receptors were gathered from an adult with an advanced solid tumor such as melanoma, head and neck, liver or kidney cancer. CDR3s include the opening cysteine and the closing phenylalanine or tryptophan. D genes are given only for firm matches. Size tells how often a clone was seen (once, few, many) or the class of an expanded clone, and some rows leave it out.

>-|TRBV19|TRBD1|TRBJ2-1
CASSIVPGQGFGEQFF
TGTGCCAGTAGTATAGTCCCGGGACAGGGATTCGGTGAGCAGTTCTTC
>-|TRBV18|TRBD1|TRBJ2-2
CASSPTGGTGELFF
TGTGCCAGCTCGCCAACAGGGGGGACCGGGGAGCTGTTTTTT
>once|TRBV18|-|TRBJ2-7
CASSPLSSYEQYF
TGTGCCAGCTCCCCCTTGAGTTCCTACGAGCAGTACTTC
>once|TRBV28|-|TRBJ1-4
CASSLHPGSIGDEKLFF
TGTGCCAGCAGTTTACACCCCGGGAGCATAGGGGATGAAAAACTGTTTTTT
>-|TRBV2|TRBD1|TRBJ1-2
CASSIRGQAGYTF
TGTGCCAGCTCTATTCGAGGACAGGCCGGCTACACCTTC
>-|TRBV5-1|TRBD2|TRBJ2-1
CASSLGTSGSSYNEQFF
TGCGCCAGCAGCTTAGGGACTAGCGGGAGCTCCTACAATGAGCAGTTCTTC
>-|TRBV6-6|TRBD1|TRBJ1-1
CASRFEDRANTEAFF
TGTGCCAGCAGGTTCGAGGACAGGGCGAACACTGAAGCTTTCTTT
>-|TRBV7-6|-|TRBJ1-5
CASSLGDRAGNQPQHF
TGTGCCAGCAGCTTAGGTGATAGGGCAGGGAATCAGCCCCAGCATTTT
>-|TRBV27|TRBD1|TRBJ1-1
CASSFRSRTGAGESTEAFF
TGTGCCAGCAGCTTTAGAAGTCGGACAGGGGCAGGGGAGAGCACTGAAGCTTTCTTT
>-|TRBV6-6|TRBD2|TRBJ2-2
CASNGGGLSGELFF
TGTGCCAGCAATGGGGGAGGGCTTTCCGGGGAGCTGTTTTTT
>few|TRBV5-8|TRBD1|TRBJ1-5
CASSLGTGNINQPQHF
TGTGCCAGCAGCTTAGGGACAGGGAATATCAATCAGCCCCAGCATTTT
>-|TRBV9|-|TRBJ2-1
CASSARGIVDEQFF
TGTGCCAGCAGCGCGAGGGGGATTGTCGATGAGCAGTTCTTC
>-|TRBV19|-|TRBJ2-5
CASSMEGPGETQYF
TGTGCCAGTAGTATGGAGGGTCCGGGAGAGACCCAGTACTTC
>-|TRBV11-2|TRBD2|TRBJ2-1
CASSLGSGRYEQFF
TGTGCCAGCAGCTTGGGTAGCGGGAGGTATGAGCAGTTCTTC
>-|TRBV7-2|TRBD1|TRBJ1-1
CASSPNRGNTEAFF
TGTGCCAGCAGTCCAAACAGGGGTAACACTGAAGCTTTCTTT
>-|TRBV5-5|-|TRBJ1-2
CASSLAAGLTFYGYTF
TGTGCCAGCAGCTTGGCGGCGGGCTTGACATTCTATGGCTACACCTTC
>-|TRBV5-1|-|TRBJ2-3
CASGAADTQYF
TGCGCCAGCGGCGCCGCAGATACGCAGTATTTT
>-|TRBV5-1|-|TRBJ2-1
CASSFSRLGQFF
TGTGCCAGCAGCTTTTCGCGACTTGGGCAGTTCTTC
>-|TRBV7-2|-|TRBJ2-5
CASSLGSRTQYF
TGTGCCAGCAGCTTAGGGTCCCGGACCCAGTACTTC
>-|TRBV19|-|TRBJ1-2
CASSLRGSGYGYTF
TGTGCCAGTAGCCTGAGAGGCAGCGGCTATGGCTACACCTTC
>-|TRBV5-1|-|TRBJ1-1
CASSLAGEGVGTEAFF
TGCGCCAGCAGCTTGGCCGGTGAAGGGGTTGGCACTGAAGCTTTCTTT
>-|TRBV5-1|TRBD1|TRBJ1-1
CASSLTGGNTEAFF
TGCGCCAGCAGCCTGACAGGGGGGAACACTGAAGCTTTCTTT
>-|TRBV14|-|TRBJ2-7
CASRSRLAREQYF
TGTGCCAGCAGAAGTAGGTTAGCCCGCGAGCAGTACTTC
>few|TRBV9|-|TRBJ2-1
CASSVVGDTHNEQFF
TGTGCCAGCAGCGTAGTGGGTGACACTCACAATGAGCAGTTCTTC
>-|TRBV19|TRBD1|TRBJ1-3
CASSAAPGQRNTIYF
TGTGCCAGTAGTGCTGCTCCGGGACAGCGAAACACCATATATTTT
>-|TRBV4-1|-|TRBJ1-5
CASSQLVLGTPANQPQHF
TGCGCCAGCAGCCAATTAGTTTTGGGGACTCCAGCGAATCAGCCCCAGCATTTT
>-|TRBV29-1|TRBD1|TRBJ2-7
CSVVAQGVMEQYF
TGCAGCGTTGTCGCACAGGGGGTCATGGAGCAGTACTTC
>-|TRBV15|TRBD2|TRBJ2-3
CATSRGTLADTDTQYF
TGTGCCACCAGCAGAGGGACACTAGCGGACACAGATACGCAGTATTTT
>-|TRBV18|-|TRBJ2-5
CASSTYGDQETQYF
TGTGCCAGCTCCACGTATGGAGATCAGGAGACCCAGTACTTC